This TCR beta chain was documented in a study of human T cells and chemical hapten exposure. Study-wide background: TCR yields per sample varied mostly from small pooled library volume differences.

The library gave individual cDNA molecules unique molecular identifiers. TCRdb re-analysed the RACE reads in MiXCR, keeping a single row per CDR3 protein. The table shows around 130,000 distinct CDR3 sequences, with approximately 9.1% occurring only once. The germline V gene has CDR1 SGHVS and CDR2 FNYEAQ. The CDR3 totals 16 residues. V lost 1 base, J lost 3 bases, and 4 bases stayed unmatched. The time point here: healthy volunteer bleed at 2 weeks. The study extracted total RNA from unfractionated whole blood. The V call is TRBV7-6, the J call TRBJ2-7; 12 nucleotides agree with TRBD1. What was sequenced was whole blood. The TCR comes from a male donor in good health. Some clones in this sample may be carry-over from other donors' samples. The CDR3 DNA sequence: TGTGCCAGCAGCTTAGACGGGACAGGGGGCCTCTACGAGCAGTACTTC. Translation: CASSLDGTGGLYEQYF.